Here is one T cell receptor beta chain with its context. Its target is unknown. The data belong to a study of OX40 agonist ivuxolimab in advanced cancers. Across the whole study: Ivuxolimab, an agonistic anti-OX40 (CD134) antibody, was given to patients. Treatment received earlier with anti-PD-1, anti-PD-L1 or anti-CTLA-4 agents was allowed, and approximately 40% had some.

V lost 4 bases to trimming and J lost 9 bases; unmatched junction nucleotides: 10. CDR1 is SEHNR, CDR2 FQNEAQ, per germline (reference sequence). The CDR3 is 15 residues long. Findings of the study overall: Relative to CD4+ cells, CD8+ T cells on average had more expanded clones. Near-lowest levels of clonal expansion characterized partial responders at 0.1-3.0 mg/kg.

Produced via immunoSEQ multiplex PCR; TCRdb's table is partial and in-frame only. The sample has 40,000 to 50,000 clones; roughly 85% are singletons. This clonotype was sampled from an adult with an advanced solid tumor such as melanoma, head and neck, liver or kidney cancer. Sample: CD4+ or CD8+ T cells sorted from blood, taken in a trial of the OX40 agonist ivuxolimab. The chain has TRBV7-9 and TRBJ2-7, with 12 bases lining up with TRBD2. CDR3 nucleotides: TGTGCCAGCAGCTCCCGGTGGACTAGCGGGGCACTGCAGTACTTC. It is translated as CASSSRWTSGALQYF.